The 14 T cell receptor beta chains given below trace back to one sample, sequenced in a study of CD8 T cells in Susac syndrome. When the RNA was reverse transcribed, random hexamers were used with an input of roughly 0.45 to 1 ug. Each CDR3 protein is one row after TCRdb ran MiXCR on the immunoSEQ multiplex PCR reads. The sample yields about 130,000 distinct CDR3 sequences, 85% to 95% seen once. Sequenced sample: CD8+ T cells from PBMCs. The source of these receptors is a human donor with multiple sclerosis.

The rearrangement joins TRBV12-3 or TRBV12-4 to TRBJ2-1; 12 bases fit TRBD2. The CDR3 is 14 amino acids. V gave up 5 bases and J gave up 7 bases; unmatched junction bases: 3. The CDR3 here is CASSGLAGSNEQFF. Written as DNA, the CDR3 is TGTGCCAGCAGTGGACTAGCGGGATCAAATGAGCAGTTCTTC.

The chain employs TRBV14 and TRBJ2-5; D is possibly TRBD1 (5 bases). Germline loops: CDR1 SGHDN, CDR2 FVKESK. The CDR3 spans 14 residues. Trimming took 4 bases from V and 4 from J, leaving 13 bases between them. The CDR3 DNA follows: TGTGCCAGCAGCCCTCAGTGGGGCAGAGAGACCCAGTACTTC. It specifies CASSPQWGRETQYF.

V is TRBV9 and J is TRBJ2-7; TRBD2 might be the D (6 bases). The CDR3 runs 14 residues. Trimming pared 4 bases from V and 5 bases from J, leaving 16 bases between. Germline CDR1 is SGDLS and CDR2 is YYNGEE. CDR3 sequence reads: CASSPYGGQDEQYF. The CDR3 bases are TGTGCCAGCAGCCCCTATGGAGGGCAGGACGAGCAGTACTTC.

The rearrangement links TRBV7-9 to TRBJ2-2; weak D call: TRBD1 (5 bases). The CDR3 contains 17 residues. Germline CDR1 and CDR2: SEHNR and FQNEAQ (reference sequence). V lost 1 base and J 0 bases, leaving 12 bases between the germline ends. The CDR3 reads CASSLGRTTANTGELFF. CDR3 bases: TGTGCCAGCAGCTTAGGGCGGACAACTGCGAACACCGGGGAGCTGTTTTTT.

This chain uses TRBV4-1 with TRBJ1-5; D remains ambiguous. Germline assignment: CDR1 MGHRA and CDR2 YSYEKL. Trimming took 1 base from V and 3 from J, leaving 7 bases between them. This CDR3 is built from 14 residues. The CDR3 nucleotides are TGCGCCAGCAGCCAAGTTTCAGACAATCAGCCCCAGCATTTT. Its translation: CASSQVSDNQPQHF.

The V gene is TRBV4-1, the J gene TRBJ2-2; D is uncertain. CDR3 length equals 17 residues. Trimming pared 2 bases from V and 4 bases from J, leaving 17 bases between. Germline CDR1 MGHRA, CDR2 YSYEKL. The CDR3 protein is CASSQRVRELGTGELFF. Here the CDR3 DNA reads TGCGCCAGCAGCCAAAGGGTCCGAGAGCTAGGCACCGGGGAGCTGTTTTTT.

This chain uses TRBV7-9 with TRBJ2-7; D is unclear. Trimming pared 1 base from V and 2 bases from J, leaving 9 bases between. Looked up from germline, CDR1 is SEHNR and CDR2 is FQNEAQ (reference sequence). The CDR3 length is 14 residues. CDR3 residues: CASSLGADTYEQYV. The CDR3 DNA is TGTGCCAGCAGCTTAGGGGCGGATACCTACGAGCAGTACGTC.

V is TRBV5-1 and J is TRBJ1-2; D gene unclear. Germline V gene sequence: CDR1 SGHRS, CDR2 YFSETQ. V lost 3 bases and J 6 bases, leaving 18 bases between the germline ends. The CDR3 totals 15 residues. CDR3 region: CASSSPGRPPDGYTF. In DNA, the CDR3 is TGCGCCAGCAGCTCCCCTGGCAGGCCGCCGGATGGCTACACCTTC. The full variable domain, its missing parts supplied by reference TRBV5-1 and TRBJ1-2, is KAGVTQTPRYLIKTRGQQVTLSCSPISGHRSVSWYQQTPGQGLQFLFEYFSETQRNKGNFPGRFSGRQFSNSRSEMNVSTLELGDSALYLCASSSPGRPPDGYTFGSGTRLTVV.

This sequence joins TRBV10-3 and TRBJ1-2; D might be TRBD1 (5 bases). This CDR3 contains 15 residues. CDR1 ENHRY and CDR2 SYGVKD come from the germline V gene. The V end was cut by 2 bases, the J end by 1 base, with 11 bases between. The CDR3 protein is CAISEGGSYNYGYTF. DNA of the CDR3: TGTGCCATCAGTGAGGGGGGGTCGTATAACTATGGCTACACCTTC.

The chain carries TRBV13 and TRBJ2-3, with 10 bases matching TRBD1. CDR1 and CDR2 from the germline V gene are PRHDT and FYEKMQ (reference sequence). Trimming at V came to 5 bases and at J to 5 bases, leaving 7 bases not matched to a gene. This CDR3 is 15 amino acids long. DNA of the CDR3: TGTGCCAGCAGCACACCCGGGACAGGGGAAGATACGCAGTATTTT. It specifies CASSTPGTGEDTQYF.

This chain uses TRBV21-1 with TRBJ2-1. TRBV21-1 is termed a pseudogene. The CDR3 is 16 residues long. CDR3 region: CASSKVRGTSYNEQFF. The CDR3 DNA is TGTGCCAGCAGCAAAGTGCGCGGGACCTCCTACAATGAGCAGTTCTTC.

The chain recombines TRBV29-1 with TRBJ2-1; D remains ambiguous. With 5 bases removed from V and 0 bases from J, the gap between germline ends came to 11 bases. The CDR3 is made up of 14 amino acids. Per the germline V gene, CDR1 is SQVTM and CDR2 is ANQGSEA. The CDR3 protein is CSVQERDSYNEQFF. The CDR3 nucleotides are TGCAGCGTTCAGGAGCGCGACTCCTACAATGAGCAGTTCTTC.

The chain has TRBV27 and TRBJ2-3; 9 nucleotides match TRBD1. Trimming took 5 bases from V and 4 from J; bases not matched to a gene: 10. This CDR3 region has 16 residues. Germline-derived CDR1 and CDR2 are MNHEY and SMNVEV (reference sequence). The CDR3 here is CASSLRTGEVPDTQYF. DNA of the CDR3: TGTGCCAGCAGTCTAAGGACAGGGGAGGTCCCAGATACGCAGTATTTT.

The rearrangement uses TRBV25-1 and TRBJ2-5, with a tentative D call TRBD2 (6 bases). The CDR3 covers 11 residues. V shed 3 bases and J shed 7 bases, with 6 bases lying between them. In germline, CDR1 is MGHDK, CDR2 SYGVNS. The CDR3 nucleotides read TGTGCCAGCAGTGATAGCGGGACCCAGTACTTC. Translating gives CASSDSGTQYF. The variable domain in full, with the rest retrieved from reference TRBV25-1 and TRBJ2-5, is EADIYQTPRYLVIGTGKKITLECSQTMGHDKMYWYQQDPGMELHLIHYSYGVNSTEKGDLSSESTVSRIRTEHFPLTLESARPSHTSQYLCASSDSGTQYFGPGTRLLVL.